The 32 T cell receptor beta chains in this list originate from one sample, sequenced in a study of shared clonotypes between healthy human individuals. CD45RO-negative cells were positively selected for CCR7, leaving out terminally differentiated effector memory CD45RA+ cells. Method: immunoSEQ multiplex PCR; TCRdb's copy keeps in-frame clones and lacks some. This table holds under 700,000 clones, roughly 95% found once. The sample consisted of naive CD8+ T cells sorted from blood. These receptors came from a woman aged 25 to 39 in good health.

This chain joins TRBV6-5 and TRBJ1-5; 7 bases agree with TRBD1. Per the germline V gene, CDR1 is MNHEY and CDR2 is SVGAGI. The CDR3 is 14 residues long. The trim removed 6 bases at V and 7 bases at J, leaving 9 bases unmatched. In nucleotides, the CDR3 is TGTGCCAGCAGCCACGACAGGGTAGGGCAGCCCCAGCATTTT. Its protein product is CASSHDRVGQPQHF.

The V gene is TRBV9, the J gene TRBJ2-1; D is undetermined. Trimming removed 4 bases from V and 9 bases from J, with 8 bases in between. Germline V gene sequence: CDR1 SGDLS, CDR2 YYNGEE. CDR3 size: 11 residues. CDR3 region: CASSPRGEQFF. CDR3 coding DNA: TGTGCCAGCAGCCCTCGTGGTGAGCAGTTCTTC.

The chain couples TRBV7-8 to TRBJ2-1, with D perhaps matching TRBD2 (6 bases). Trimming left V 2 bases short and J 3 bases short, with 11 bases between. Per the germline V gene, CDR1 is SGHVS and CDR2 is FQNEAQ. The CDR3 is made up of 15 amino acids. CDR3 amino acids: CASSLQYGGYNEQFF. The CDR3 DNA is TGTGCCAGCAGCTTACAGTACGGGGGCTACAATGAGCAGTTCTTC.

The J gene is TRBJ1-2, the V gene TRBV9; the match to TRBD1 covers 9 bases. The CDR3 runs 15 residues. Losses at the gene ends were 0 bases for V and 6 bases for J; bases not matched to a gene: 6. The germline V gene encodes CDR1 SGDLS and CDR2 YYNGEE. The CDR3 DNA reads as TGTGCCAGCAGCGTAGTGAGGACAGGGGAAAATGGCTACACCTTC. Its protein product is CASSVVRTGENGYTF.

The rearrangement uses TRBV19 and TRBJ2-1; D is perhaps TRBD2 (6 bases). Trimming left V 3 bases short and J 4 bases short, with 13 bases between. Germline V lookup: CDR1 LNHDA, CDR2 SQIVND (reference sequence). The CDR3 totals 15 residues. The CDR3 reads CASSMGDLLYNEQFF. The CDR3 nucleotides are TGTGCCAGTAGTATGGGGGACTTACTTTACAATGAGCAGTTCTTC.

The chain couples TRBV6-1 to TRBJ1-2, with D possibly being TRBD1 (5 bases). Trimming cost V 3 bases and J 5 bases, with 13 bases left between them. The CDR3 consists of 14 residues. Per the germline V gene, CDR1 is MNHNS and CDR2 is SASEGT. CDR3 amino acids: CASSDATGGYGYTF. CDR3 nucleotides: TGTGCCAGCAGTGATGCGACGGGGGGATATGGCTACACCTTC.

The chain uses TRBV10-1 and TRBJ2-2, with D tentatively TRBD2 (6 bases). Deletions cut 5 bases from V and 2 bases from J, with 12 bases between. Looked up from germline, CDR1 is WNHNN and CDR2 is SYGVQD (reference sequence). The CDR3 runs to 15 residues. In DNA, the CDR3 is TGCGCCAGCAGTTCGCGGGACCAAAACACCGGGGAGCTGTTTTTT. Its protein product is CASSSRDQNTGELFF.

This clone has a handful of counts. The chain combines TRBV2 with TRBJ2-7; 8 nucleotides match TRBD2. The CDR3 length is 15 residues. Germline V gene sequence: CDR1 SNHLY, CDR2 FYNNEI. J gave up 3 bases and V 6 bases, and 10 bases lay outside the gene matches. CDR3: CASRDPGLDGYEQYF. In DNA form, the CDR3 reads TGTGCCAGCAGGGACCCGGGACTAGACGGCTACGAGCAGTACTTC.

J is TRBJ2-3 and V is TRBV13; 14 positions match TRBD2. V shed 4 bases and J 6 bases; nucleotides not matched to a gene: 9. The CDR3 is 17 residues long. CDR1 and CDR2 from the germline V gene are PRHDT and FYEKMQ (reference sequence). The CDR3 coding sequence is TGTGCCAGCAGCTCCGCGGGACTAGCGGGAGCGTCGGATACGCAGTATTTT. Translation: CASSSAGLAGASDTQYF.

The table lists this clone with a count of one. Other DNA sequences in the same sample also yield this CDR3. This chain uses TRBV28 with TRBJ1-1; D is undetermined. The CDR3 loop spans 14 amino acids. CDR1 is MDHEN, CDR2 SYDVKM, per germline. The V and J ends lost 1 base and 1 base respectively, with 7 bases between them. The CDR3: CASSLLGENTEAFF. CDR3 nucleotides: TGTGCCAGCAGTTTATTGGGTGAGAACACTGAAGCTTTCTTT.

The rearrangement uses TRBV9 and TRBJ2-7; 7 nucleotides line up with TRBD2. V was pared by 0 bases and J by 2 bases, with 5 bases of the junction left unmatched. In germline, CDR1 is SGDLS, CDR2 YYNGEE. The CDR3 sequence is 15 residues long. The CDR3 DNA sequence: TGTGCCAGCAGCGTAGCGGGAGGAGCCCCCTACGAGCAGTACTTC. It translates to CASSVAGGAPYEQYF.

The rearrangement links TRBV28 to TRBJ2-7, with TRBD2 matching 12 bases. This CDR3 is 19 amino acids long. V trimming: 2 bases; J trimming: 0 bases; junction bases outside the gene matches: 11. In germline, CDR1 is MDHEN, CDR2 SYDVKM. The CDR3 coding sequence is TGTGCCAGCAGTTTAATTCTATCTAGCGGGAGGGGACTCTCCTACGAGCAGTACTTC. It is translated as CASSLILSSGRGLSYEQYF.

The chain joins TRBV19 to TRBJ1-1, with D unclear. Germline CDR1 reads LNHDA; CDR2 reads SQIVND (reference sequence). V lost 3 bases and J lost 6, with 8 bases in between. This CDR3 comprises 12 residues. This chain's CDR3 is CASSMGSAEAFF. The DNA for the CDR3 is TGTGCCAGTAGTATGGGGTCGGCTGAAGCTTTCTTT.

The chain couples TRBV7-9 to TRBJ2-2; no clear D. This CDR3 has 14 amino acids. V was trimmed by 4 bases and J by 1 base, leaving 7 bases between them. Germline CDR1 and CDR2: SEHNR and FQNEAQ (reference sequence). The CDR3 reads CASSYTRNTGELFF. CDR3 nucleotides: TGTGCCAGCAGCTATACACGGAACACCGGGGAGCTGTTTTTT.

The chain has TRBV4-1 and TRBJ2-1, with 7 bases that match TRBD2. V dropped 0 bases and J dropped 7; count of bases not matched to a gene: 6. The CDR3 is 15 amino acids. Germline values: CDR1 MGHRA, CDR2 YSYEKL. The CDR3 region has the DNA TGCGCCAGCAGCCAAGACAGGCGGGGGACGAATGAGCAGTTCTTC. It codes for CASSQDRRGTNEQFF.

The V and J genes are TRBV5-6 and TRBJ2-7; D uncertain. The V end lost 3 bases, the J end lost 7 bases, and 8 bases lay between the germline ends. CDR1 and CDR2 from the germline V gene are SGHDT and YYEEEE. The CDR3 covers 11 residues. The CDR3 spells CASSYSGEQYF. The CDR3 DNA reads TGTGCCAGCAGCTACTCTGGAGAGCAGTACTTC.

The chain is built from TRBV27 and TRBJ2-7, with 16 bases lining up with TRBD2. The CDR3 length is 16 residues. Germline loops: CDR1 MNHEY, CDR2 SMNVEV (reference sequence). In DNA, the CDR3 is TGTGTCACCTCCCCCGGGACTAGCGGGAGGGCTCGCGAGCAGTACTTC. It specifies CVTSPGTSGRAREQYF.

The chain carries TRBV11-2 and TRBJ2-7; D unresolved. The CDR3 consists of 12 residues. V dropped 1 base and J dropped 6 bases, with 7 bases sitting between them. CDR1 and CDR2 from the germline V gene are SGHAT and FQNNGV. In nucleotides, the CDR3 is TGTGCCAGCAGCTTAGTTAGTCCCGAGCAGTACTTC. Translation gives CASSLVSPEQYF.

The chain employs TRBV9 and TRBJ2-6; D is perhaps TRBD1 (6 bases). The germline CDR1 and CDR2 sequences are SGDLS and YYNGEE. The CDR3 contains 17 residues. Between the trimmed V and J ends, which lost 0 bases and 4 bases, there was a span of 14 bases. The CDR3 DNA reads TGTGCCAGCAGCGTAGCCTACAGGGTGGAGGGGGCCAACGTCCTGACTTTC. Its translation is CASSVAYRVEGANVLTF.

This chain links TRBV4-1 with TRBJ1-2, with TRBD1 as a possible D gene (6 bases). The CDR3 runs 17 residues. Germline lookup yields CDR1 MGHRA and CDR2 YSYEKL. V gave up 5 bases and J gave up 7 bases, with 26 bases separating them. The CDR3 coding sequence is TGCGCCAGCAGCAAGAGGGGGGGCAGCTGGAACGGCGGTGGCTACACCTTC. Its protein product is CASSKRGGSWNGGGYTF.

The chain joins TRBV7-2 to TRBJ2-4; TRBD2 agrees at 7 bases. The germline V gene has CDR1 SGHTA and CDR2 FQGNSA. The CDR3 has 15 amino acids. V was pared by 5 bases and J by 7 bases, with 11 bases of the junction left unmatched. This CDR3 reads CASSLTRSGGNIQYF. CDR3 sequence (DNA): TGTGCCAGCAGCCTCACTCGCTCCGGGGGGAACATTCAGTACTTC.

A note on this clone: Other DNA sequences in this specimen translate into the identical CDR3. The chain is built from TRBV7-9 and TRBJ2-1; D uncertain. The CDR3 consists of 12 residues. V was shortened by 1 base and J by 5 bases, with 3 bases between the two germline ends. Germline assignment: CDR1 SEHNR and CDR2 FQNEAQ (reference sequence). The CDR3 reads CASSLGHNEQFF. The CDR3 DNA is TGTGCCAGCAGCTTAGGACACAATGAGCAGTTCTTC.

In DNA, the CDR3 is TGTGCCAGTACCCCATTGGATAGGGACAATGAGCAGTTCTTC. Protein: CASTPLDRDNEQFF. The rearrangement joins TRBV19 to TRBJ2-1; no reliable D call. V was cut by 7 bases and J by 5 bases, with 15 bases left in between. This CDR3 region has 14 residues. Germline CDR1 reads LNHDA; CDR2 reads SQIVND (reference sequence).

The V and J genes are TRBV28 and TRBJ1-5; no definite D call. The germline V gene encodes CDR1 MDHEN and CDR2 SYDVKM. V dropped 5 bases and J dropped 3 bases, with 14 bases sitting between them. The CDR3 has 15 amino acids. CDR3 bases: TGTGCCAGCAGTGTAGGTCCAGGATCCAATCAGCCCCAGCATTTT. Its translation: CASSVGPGSNQPQHF.

This chain connects TRBV11-2 to TRBJ2-1; 10 bases map to TRBD2. This CDR3 comprises 13 residues. Trimming cost V 7 bases and J 8 bases; bases outside gene matches: 5. The V gene's germline CDR1 is SGHAT and CDR2 FQNNGV. CDR3 sequence: CASNPGLAYEQFF. CDR3 nucleotide sequence: TGTGCCAGCAATCCGGGACTAGCGTATGAGCAGTTCTTC.

This chain uses TRBV28 with TRBJ1-5; D is undetermined. Trimming took 6 bases from V and 0 from J, leaving 12 bases between them. The germline CDR1 and CDR2 sequences are MDHEN and SYDVKM. The length of the CDR3 is 15 residues. CDR3 region: CASSPVTDSNQPQHF. In DNA form, the CDR3 reads TGTGCCAGCAGCCCCGTTACAGATAGCAATCAGCCCCAGCATTTT. The variable domain in full, completed from reference TRBV28 and TRBJ1-5, reads DVKVTQSSRYLVKRTGEKVFLECVQDMDHENMFWYRQDPGLGLRLIYFSYDVKMKEKGDIPEGYSVSREKKERFSLILESASTNQTSMYLCASSPVTDSNQPQHFGDGTRLSIL.

V gene TRBV10-2 combines with J gene TRBJ1-4; D is undetermined. The CDR3 totals 16 residues. Germline V gene lookup returns CDR1 WSHSY and CDR2 SAAADI. V gave up 4 bases and J gave up 0 bases, with 12 bases separating them. Here the CDR3 reads CASSGLPEATNEKLFF. CDR3 nucleotide sequence: TGCGCCAGCAGTGGCCTCCCAGAGGCAACTAATGAAAAACTGTTTTTT.

The J gene is TRBJ2-6, the V gene TRBV21-1; the table calls TRBD2, which could not be checked here. TRBV21-1 is a pseudogene segment. The CDR3 is made up of 18 amino acids. The CDR3 region is CASSKAGGFMSGANVLTF. For the CDR3, the DNA is TGTGCCAGCAGCAAAGCCGGGGGTTTCATGTCTGGGGCCAACGTCCTGACTTTC.

In regard to this clone: Other DNA variants within this sample encode the same CDR3. The rearrangement joins TRBV7-9 to TRBJ2-1; TRBD1 might be the D (6 bases). V was shortened by 1 base and J by 1 base, with 8 bases between the two germline ends. The CDR3 is 15 residues long. Germline V gene sequence: CDR1 SEHNR, CDR2 FQNEAQ (reference sequence). The CDR3 loop is CASSLGQGSYNEQFF. The CDR3 bases are TGTGCCAGCAGCTTAGGCCAGGGGTCCTACAATGAGCAGTTCTTC.

This clone came up once. The chain couples TRBV15 to TRBJ1-5, with 8 positions matching TRBD1. V shed 0 bases and J 7 bases; nucleotides not matched to a gene: 5. This CDR3 contains 15 residues. Germline V gene data show CDR1 as LNHNV and CDR2 as YYDKDF (reference sequence). CDR3 in DNA: TGTGCCACCAGCAGAGACAGGGGGCCTTCCCAGCCCCAGCATTTT. Residues: CATSRDRGPSQPQHF.

The chain couples TRBV9 to TRBJ1-1; 12 nucleotides match TRBD1. V lost 4 bases, J lost 6 bases, and 10 bases stayed unmatched. The CDR3 contains 16 residues. Germline V lookup: CDR1 SGDLS, CDR2 YYNGEE. CDR3 residues: CASSPSGQGAKAEAFF. DNA for the CDR3: TGTGCCAGCAGCCCATCGGGACAGGGGGCGAAGGCTGAAGCTTTCTTT.

V and J are TRBV9 and TRBJ2-3; a possible D gene is TRBD1 (6 bases). The germline V and J ends were trimmed by 3 bases and 0 bases, with 14 bases remaining between them. The germline V gene has CDR1 SGDLS and CDR2 YYNGEE. The CDR3 totals 16 residues. CDR3 sequence (DNA): TGTGCCAGCAGCGAGCGAGGGACAACTAGCACAGATACGCAGTATTTT. Amino acid sequence: CASSERGTTSTDTQYF.